The 16 T cell receptor beta chains below all came from one sample that was sequenced in a study of T cells in Graves' hyperthyroidism and ophthalmopathy. RNA transcripts yielded amplified TCR beta CDR3 regions. First-round RT-PCR targeting the TCR CDR3 was performed with the HTBI primer set. MiXCR, run by TCRdb on the multiplex PCR reads, gives a single entry per CDR3 protein. The data show around 420,000 distinct CDR3 sequences, around a sixth seen once. The sample comprised blood. The receptors come from a woman aged 18 to 35 with Graves' hyperthyroidism.

The chain joins TRBV11-2 to TRBJ2-7; 7 nucleotides agree with TRBD2. Per the germline V gene, CDR1 is SGHAT and CDR2 is FQNNGV. Trimming at V came to 4 bases and at J to 3 bases, leaving 3 bases not matched to a gene. This CDR3 has 13 residues. The CDR3 region is CASSSGLLYEQYF. DNA for the CDR3: TGTGCCAGCAGCTCGGGACTACTCTACGAGCAGTACTTC.

This clonotype has ten or more counts. The V gene is TRBV12-5, the J gene TRBJ2-1; no clear D. Trimming took off 0 bases at V and 6 bases at J, with 18 bases between the two ends. CDR3 length: 17 amino acids. Per the germline V gene, CDR1 is LGHNT and CDR2 is FRNRAP. As DNA, the CDR3 is TGTGCTAGTGGTTTGGTACTAAGGGTCCCGGGTCCCAATGAGCAGTTCTTC. Protein: CASGLVLRVPGPNEQFF.

At least ten counts were recorded for this clonotype. This chain uses TRBV27 with TRBJ2-3, with 10 bases that match TRBD1. The trim removed 4 bases at V and 1 base at J, leaving 5 bases unmatched. The CDR3 runs to 16 residues. Germline loops: CDR1 MNHEY, CDR2 SMNVEV (reference sequence). CDR3 DNA: TGTGCCAGCAGTTGGGTGGGGACAGGGGGCACAGATACGCAGTATTTT. Translation gives CASSWVGTGGTDTQYF.

In this sample, this clonotype turned up many times. One junction end disagrees with the germline gene, perhaps due to a read error. The chain recombines TRBV18 with TRBJ1-5; D remains ambiguous. CDR1 is KGHSH and CDR2 is LQKENI in the germline V gene. The CDR3 is made up of 15 amino acids. The CDR3 loop reads CASAPGPGLDQPQHF. The CDR3, as DNA: TGTGCCAGCGCACCGGGTCCGGGCCTGGATCAGCCCCAGCATTTT. Full variable domain (rest looked up from reference TRBV18 and TRBJ1-5): NAGVMQNPRHLVRRRGQEARLRCSPMKGHSHVYWYRQLPEEGLKFMVYLQKENIIDESGMPKERFSAEFPKEGPSILRIQQVVRGDSAAYFCASAPGPGLDQPQHFGDGTRLSIL.

In this sample, this clonotype turned up many times. The chain carries TRBV20-1 and TRBJ2-5; 9 nucleotides align to TRBD1. With 3 bases clipped from V and 14 bases from J, the junction kept 10 bases outside the gene matches. The CDR3 consists of 12 residues. CDR1 is DFQATT and CDR2 is SNEGSKA in the germline V gene (reference sequence). The CDR3 loop is CSASGDRETHYF. The CDR3 nucleotides read TGCAGTGCTAGTGGGGACAGGGAAACTCACTACTTC.

The chain uses TRBV5-1 and TRBJ2-7, with D uncertain. Trimming removed 0 bases from V and 3 bases from J, with 10 bases in between. CDR1 is SGHRS, CDR2 YFSETQ, per germline. CDR3 length: 14 amino acids. This CDR3 reads CASSLDREFYEQYF. The CDR3, as DNA: TGCGCCAGCAGCTTGGACAGAGAATTCTACGAGCAGTACTTC. The complete variable domain, with remaining parts taken from reference TRBV5-1 and TRBJ2-7, reads KAGVTQTPRYLIKTRGQQVTLSCSPISGHRSVSWYQQTPGQGLQFLFEYFSETQRNKGNFPGRFSGRQFSNSRSEMNVSTLELGDSALYLCASSLDREFYEQYFGPGTRLTVT.

This clonotype was counted many times. The rearrangement links TRBV20-1 to TRBJ2-3; 9 bases line up with TRBD2. The germline CDR1 and CDR2 sequences are DFQATT and SNEGSKA (reference sequence). The CDR3 loop spans 13 amino acids. Unmatched junction bases numbered 3, after V lost 5 bases and J lost 3 bases. The CDR3 here is CSAGSGSTDTQYF. The CDR3 DNA is TGCAGTGCTGGTAGCGGGAGTACAGATACGCAGTATTTT.

The chain combines TRBV6-2 or TRBV6-3 with TRBJ2-1; 12 nucleotides line up with TRBD2. Per germline, CDR1 MNHEY and CDR2 SVGEGT. The V and J ends lost 0 bases and 0 bases, in that order; junction bases with no gene match: 9. There are 20 residues in the CDR3. In nucleotides, the CDR3 is TGTGCCAGCAGTTACTCGCAAACTAGCGGGGGGCTCACCTCCTACAATGAGCAGTTCTTC. Protein sequence: CASSYSQTSGGLTSYNEQFF.

This clonotype has a count of ten or more. For the CDR3, the DNA is TGTGCCAGCAAACTAGCGGGGGGATTATACGAGCAGTACTTC. It yields the protein CASKLAGGLYEQYF. The chain employs TRBV28 and TRBJ2-7; TRBD2 matches at 12 bases. This CDR3 is 14 amino acids long. Trimming removed 7 bases from V and 4 bases from J; junction bases left unmatched: 5. Germline V gives CDR1 MDHEN, CDR2 SYDVKM. Based on the CDR3 plus reference TRBV28 and TRBJ2-7, the full variable domain is DVKVTQSSRYLVKRTGEKVFLECVQDMDHENMFWYRQDPGLGLRLIYFSYDVKMKEKGDIPEGYSVSREKKERFSLILESASTNQTSMYLCASKLAGGLYEQYFGPGTRLTVT.

This clonotype showed up many times. This chain connects TRBV12-3 or TRBV12-4 to TRBJ2-2, with D uncertain. This CDR3 has 13 residues. The ends were cut back, 6 bases at V and 1 base at J, with 6 bases in the middle. CDR3 DNA: TGTGCCAGCAGGGACGGGAACACCGGGGAGCTGTTTTTT. It translates to CASRDGNTGELFF.

This clonotype occurred many times. This chain links TRBV7-9 with TRBJ2-7; 10 nucleotides line up with TRBD2. The CDR3 totals 14 residues. CDR1 is SEHNR and CDR2 is FQNEAQ in the germline V gene (reference sequence). Trimming at V came to 2 bases and at J to 7 bases, leaving 5 bases not matched to a gene. CDR3 bases: TGTGCCAGCAGCTTATCTAAGCGGGAGGGTGAGCAGTACTTC. Residues: CASSLSKREGEQYF.

Ten or more counts support this clonotype. The chain joins TRBV28 to TRBJ2-7; no firm D call. Germline-derived CDR1 and CDR2 are MDHEN and SYDVKM. The CDR3 length is 13 residues. Between the trimmed V and J ends, which lost 5 bases and 4 bases, there was a span of 12 bases. The CDR3: CASSPPTLYEQYF. DNA for the CDR3: TGTGCCAGCAGTCCCCCAACTCTTTACGAGCAGTACTTC.

This clonotype was seen only a few times. V gene TRBV24-1 combines with J gene TRBJ2-1; 11 nucleotides match TRBD2. V shed 2 bases and J 1 base; nucleotides not matched to a gene: 6. CDR1 and CDR2 from the germline V gene are KGHDR and SFDVKD. CDR3 size: 18 residues. In DNA form, the CDR3 reads TGTGCCACCAGTGATTCGAGAGCTAGCGGGGGGTCCTACAATGAGCAGTTCTTC. Encoded protein: CATSDSRASGGSYNEQFF.

This clonotype is a singleton in its sample. The rearrangement links TRBV11-3 to TRBJ2-7, with 7 bases matching TRBD2. J gave up 0 bases and V 5 bases, and 7 bases lay outside the gene matches. This CDR3 region has 15 residues. CDR1 is SGHNT, CDR2 YENEEA, per germline. For the CDR3, the DNA is TGTGCCAGCAGCGTCGGGCTAGCGGCCTCCTACGAGCAGTACTTC. Protein: CASSVGLAASYEQYF.

This clonotype was detected ten times or more. This chain joins TRBV7-6 and TRBJ2-2, with D hard to call. The ends were cut back, 5 bases at V and 2 bases at J, with 9 bases in the middle. The CDR3 extends over 14 amino acids. Germline V gene data show CDR1 as SGHVS and CDR2 as FNYEAQ. The CDR3 sequence is CASSRAPNTGELFF. The CDR3 region has the DNA TGTGCCAGCAGCCGGGCCCCAAACACCGGGGAGCTGTTTTTT.

This clonotype was found a few times. The rearrangement uses TRBV12-5 and TRBJ1-1; D ambiguous. The V end was cut by 0 bases, the J end by 1 base, with 6 bases between. CDR1 is LGHNT, CDR2 FRNRAP, per germline. CDR3 length: 14 amino acids. Here the CDR3 DNA reads TGTGCTAGTGGTTTGGTACTCCGGAACACTGAAGCTTTCTTT. Protein product: CASGLVLRNTEAFF. Drawing the rest from reference TRBV12-5 and TRBJ1-1, the complete variable domain is DARVTQTPRHKVTEMGQEVTMRCQPILGHNTVFWYRQTMMQGLELLAYFRNRAPLDDSGMPKDRFSAEMPDATLATLKIQPSEPRDSAVYFCASGLVLRNTEAFFGQGTRLTVV.